These T cell receptor beta chains were read from a single sample in a study of a mutant IDH1 vaccine in newly diagnosed glioma. Sequencing was performed with immunoSEQ multiplex PCR; in TCRdb, only in-frame clones are kept and a portion is missing. This table holds about 30,000 clones, about four fifths found once. The specimen comprised PBMCs, sampled from a glioma patient treated with radiotherapy, temozolomide or both. These receptors were obtained from a man aged 25-45 years with glioma. Both conserved end residues are part of each CDR3.

V,J,CDR3
TRBV4-3,TRBJ2-5,CASSQGLRGAWETQYF
TRBV10-3,TRBJ2-7,CAIHSGSINEQYF
TRBV9,TRBJ2-2,CASSVVRGGSGELFF
TRBV7-9,TRBJ2-1,CASSPQGGGSHNEQFF
TRBV19,TRBJ2-7,CASSPRRVGEQYF
TRBV7-8,TRBJ1-3,CASSLAGTAGNTIYF
TRBV10-3,TRBJ2-3,CAISPGGADTQYF
TRBV5-4,TRBJ2-7,CASSVGIPYEQYF
TRBV9,TRBJ1-6,CASSVDGESSYNSPLHF
TRBV30,TRBJ1-5,CAWSHGDNQPQHF
TRBV9,TRBJ2-1,CASSVTSGGGYNEQFF
TRBV7-2,TRBJ2-5,CASSLEPLAGGLRETQYF
TRBV27,TRBJ2-7,CASSIDRGSYEQYF
TRBV27,TRBJ2-7,CASSESGSIYEQYF
TRBV7-8,TRBJ2-7,CASSLEEKEASYEQYF
TRBV5-6,TRBJ2-1,CASSLNQMVEQFF
TRBV6-1,TRBJ1-2,CASSFRTGGRYGYTF
TRBV19,TRBJ2-2,CASSGGSLRGDTGELFF
TRBV13,TRBJ2-7,CASSFSSGTGSEQYF
TRBV7-3,TRBJ1-5,CASSLGGGNQPQHF
TRBV27,TRBJ1-4,CASSSLWGGKTNEKLFF
TRBV6-4,TRBJ2-6,CASSEGPGSGANVLTF
TRBV6-6,TRBJ1-4,CASKRDRGREKLFF
TRBV9,TRBJ2-7,CASSVGTGPNYEQYF
TRBV30,TRBJ1-5,CAWGDQGNYQPQHF
TRBV9,TRBJ2-3,CASSQTSGSTDTQYF
TRBV19,TRBJ1-5,CASSPGAIDQPQHF
TRBV28,TRBJ1-2,CASSLAGYTPNYGYTF
TRBV25-1,TRBJ1-1,CASTDGGITEAFF
TRBV2,TRBJ1-5,CASSGQGKPQHF
TRBV4-1,TRBJ2-7,CASSQDHYKIGTGDIPTYEQYF
TRBV30,TRBJ1-5,CAWSGDRGGPQHF
TRBV5-8,TRBJ2-5,CASSLGHGATQETQYF
TRBV28,TRBJ1-2,CASILFPGGYTF
TRBV7-2,TRBJ2-5,CASSLTGVGETQYF
TRBV14,TRBJ1-1,CASSPGTGAGTEAFF
TRBV15,TRBJ1-2,CATSRAGGAGYGYTF
TRBV4-3,TRBJ1-6,CASSHAIRDSPLHF
TRBV4-1,TRBJ2-7,CASSLGQGNEQYF
TRBV28,TRBJ1-1,CASSPYLLARTEAFF
TRBV10-3,TRBJ1-2,CAIKLAGGDYGYTF
TRBV6-4,TRBJ2-7,CASSGRGFGEQYF
TRBV5-8,TRBJ1-5,CASRRRDSQPQHF
TRBV27,TRBJ2-2,CASSLLAGNTGELFF
TRBV6-5,TRBJ1-5,CASSPFINSNQPQHF
TRBV28,TRBJ1-1,CATETREAFF
TRBV5-4,TRBJ2-6,CASSLVGQGALPGANVLTF
TRBV7-3,TRBJ1-2,CASSPQPSVGVGGYTF
TRBV2,TRBJ2-7,CASSIPGQGYEQYF